What follows are 8 T cell receptor beta chains derived from one specimen sequenced in a study of T cells in Graves' hyperthyroidism and ophthalmopathy. RNA transcripts served as the template for amplifying TCR beta CDR3 regions. HTBI primers drove first-round RT-PCR of the TCR CDR3. MiXCR, applied by TCRdb to the multiplex PCR reads, yields one record per CDR3 protein. The profile shows 600,000 or so distinct CDR3 sequences, around 14% of them singletons. Sequencing was done on a sample of blood. These receptors originate from a woman aged 18 to 35 with Graves' ophthalmopathy.

The chain carries TRBV30 and TRBJ2-7; 10 bases agree with TRBD1. The CDR3 contains 13 residues. J lost 5 bases, V lost 5 bases, and 6 bases had no gene match. Germline V gene sequence: CDR1 GTSNPN, CDR2 SVGIG (reference sequence). The DNA for the CDR3 is TGTGCCTGGGGCGGACAGGGGGGCCACGAGCAGTACTTC. It yields the protein CAWGGQGGHEQYF.

This clonotype was counted ten times or more. The chain joins TRBV5-1 to TRBJ2-7; 7 bases are shared with TRBD1. CDR1 and CDR2 from the germline V gene are SGHRS and YFSETQ. V trimming: 1 base; J trimming: 6 bases; junction bases outside the gene matches: 13. CDR3 length: 16 residues. CDR3 sequence (DNA): TGCGCCAGCAGCTTGCCTGCTAATGCGGACAGGAGCGAGCAGTACTTC. This encodes CASSLPANADRSEQYF.

Many counts were recorded for this clonotype. The chain combines TRBV27 with TRBJ1-5; D gene unclear. Germline V lookup: CDR1 MNHEY, CDR2 SMNVEV (reference sequence). This CDR3 is built from 14 residues. Between the trimmed V and J ends, which lost 0 bases and 3 bases, there was a span of 6 bases. The CDR3 loop is CASSLSGINQPQHF. CDR3 DNA sequence: TGTGCCAGCAGTTTATCGGGTATCAATCAGCCCCAGCATTTT.

On this clonotype: A much larger clonotype is one base distant, so this may be a read error. The rearrangement links TRBV27 to TRBJ2-7; D may be TRBD2 (6 bases). Germline-derived CDR1 and CDR2 are MNHEY and SMNVEV (reference sequence). V was clipped by 0 bases and J by 5 bases, with 11 bases between them. The CDR3 consists of 14 residues. CDR3 sequence reads: CASSLSLREHEQYF. The CDR3 DNA reads as TGTGCCAGCAGTTTATCTCTTCGGGAGCACGAGCAGTACTTC.

This clonotype was detected a few times. The rearrangement links TRBV9 to TRBJ1-2; 9 bases map to TRBD1. Trimming at V came to 3 bases and at J to 6 bases, leaving 9 bases not matched to a gene. This CDR3 region has 15 residues. Germline V gene data show CDR1 as SGDLS and CDR2 as YYNGEE. The CDR3 coding sequence is TGTGCCAGCAGCGCAGGGACAGGGAAGGGGGATGGCTACACCTTC. Its translation: CASSAGTGKGDGYTF.

This clonotype was picked up many times. This chain joins TRBV6-2 or TRBV6-3 and TRBJ2-2, with 9 bases matching TRBD2. The junction had 13 bases not matched to a gene; V was cut back by 8 bases and J by 3 bases. The CDR3 consists of 17 residues. The germline V gene has CDR1 MNHEY and CDR2 SVGEGT. In DNA, the CDR3 is TGTGCCAGCTCCCTTAATGCGGGAGGGCCAGACACCGGGGAGCTGTTTTTT. It specifies CASSLNAGGPDTGELFF.

There are a few counts of this clonotype. CDR3 residues: CATSDFTSGRSTDTQYF. The CDR3 region has the DNA TGTGCCACCAGTGACTTTACTAGCGGACGAAGCACAGATACGCAGTATTTT. This sequence joins TRBV24-1 and TRBJ2-3; 8 bases are a match to TRBD2. The CDR3 is made up of 17 amino acids. The V segment lost 4 bases and the J segment 0 bases; nucleotides outside the gene matches: 8. The V gene's germline CDR1 is KGHDR and CDR2 SFDVKD.

This clonotype was seen many times. This rearrangement joins TRBV12-3 or TRBV12-4 to TRBJ1-2, with a tentative D call TRBD1 (5 bases). The CDR3 extends over 15 amino acids. V was pared by 5 bases and J by 10 bases, with 23 bases between. CDR3 region: CASSPISWDRTDYTF. The CDR3 coding sequence is TGTGCCAGCAGTCCAATCAGCTGGGACCGAACGGACTACACCTTC.